This is a list of T cell receptor beta chains from one sample in a study of PD-L1 blockade in urothelial cancer. The assay was immunoSEQ multiplex PCR, and TCRdb's table has in-frame clones only and misses some. Among about 87,000 clones listed, around 83% were seen once. The sequencing used PBMCs, collected around atezolizumab (anti-PD-L1) treatment. These receptors were obtained from a man between 60 and 75 years old with urothelial cancer. CDR3s include the opening cysteine and the closing phenylalanine or tryptophan. Each record gives: J gene, D gene, V gene, clone size, CDR3 DNA, CDR3 protein. D genes are given only for firm matches. A row's size may be missing; if present it is once, few, many or a size class.

j_gene: TRBJ1-4; d_gene: .; v_gene: TRBV9; abundance: .; CDR3nt: TGTGCCAGCAGCGTAGAAGCCAGGAATGAAAAACTGTTTTTT; CDR3aa: CASSVEARNEKLFF
j_gene: TRBJ1-2; d_gene: .; v_gene: TRBV5-8; abundance: .; CDR3nt: TGTGCCAGCAGCTTTGGACAAATCTATGGCTACACCTTC; CDR3aa: CASSFGQIYGYTF
j_gene: TRBJ1-2; d_gene: TRBD1; v_gene: TRBV28; abundance: .; CDR3nt: TGTGCCAGCAGTTCTCCGGGACAGCACTATGGCTACACCTTC; CDR3aa: CASSSPGQHYGYTF
j_gene: TRBJ2-1; d_gene: .; v_gene: TRBV2; abundance: .; CDR3nt: TGTGCCAGCAGTCTTAACCTAGCAGAGCAGTTCTTC; CDR3aa: CASSLNLAEQFF
j_gene: TRBJ1-3; d_gene: .; v_gene: TRBV6-5; abundance: .; CDR3nt: TGTGCCAGCAGCCCGTCTGGAAACACCATATATTTT; CDR3aa: CASSPSGNTIYF
j_gene: TRBJ2-2; d_gene: .; v_gene: TRBV5-6; abundance: .; CDR3nt: TGTGCCAGCAGTCTCGGACAGCTCACCGGGGAGCTGTTTTTT; CDR3aa: CASSLGQLTGELFF
j_gene: TRBJ2-5; d_gene: .; v_gene: TRBV2; abundance: .; CDR3nt: TGTGCCAGCAGTGAAGACGCTATTGCGGGGATGCAAGAGACCCAGTACTTC; CDR3aa: CASSEDAIAGMQETQYF
j_gene: TRBJ1-2; d_gene: .; v_gene: TRBV5-1; abundance: .; CDR3nt: TGCGCCAGCAGCTTGGGGGGGGACCGGAATGGCTACACCTTC; CDR3aa: CASSLGGDRNGYTF
j_gene: TRBJ1-2; d_gene: .; v_gene: TRBV7-2; abundance: .; CDR3nt: TGTGCCAGCACCCTCCCCGGTACGGATGGCTACACCTTC; CDR3aa: CASTLPGTDGYTF
j_gene: TRBJ1-3; d_gene: TRBD1; v_gene: TRBV18; abundance: .; CDR3nt: TGTGCCAGCTCACCCCAGGGACAGAGCTCTGGAAACACCATATATTTT; CDR3aa: CASSPQGQSSGNTIYF
j_gene: TRBJ1-2; d_gene: .; v_gene: TRBV6-4; abundance: few; CDR3nt: TGTGCCAGCAGTGACGAGGGAGCGGGTGGCTACACCTTC; CDR3aa: CASSDEGAGGYTF
j_gene: TRBJ2-7; d_gene: TRBD2; v_gene: TRBV7-8; abundance: .; CDR3nt: TGTGCCAGCAGCCTCCTAGCGGGAGTCTTCCAATACGAGCAGTACTTC; CDR3aa: CASSLLAGVFQYEQYF
j_gene: TRBJ1-5; d_gene: .; v_gene: TRBV30; abundance: few; CDR3nt: TGTGCCTGGAGTGGGCGGGGACAGCCCCAGCATTTT; CDR3aa: CAWSGRGQPQHF
j_gene: TRBJ1-3; d_gene: .; v_gene: TRBV5-6; abundance: .; CDR3nt: TGTGCCAGCAGCTTGCGGGGGGTTGCTGCTGGAAACACCATATATTTT; CDR3aa: CASSLRGVAAGNTIYF
j_gene: TRBJ2-7; d_gene: .; v_gene: TRBV6-5; abundance: .; CDR3nt: TGTGCCAGCAGTTCCTCCTTATCAGAGGGAGACGAGCAGTACTTC; CDR3aa: CASSSSLSEGDEQYF
j_gene: TRBJ2-7; d_gene: .; v_gene: TRBV4-1; abundance: .; CDR3nt: TGCGCCAGCAGCCAATCAGGGGGGCCCTACGAGCAGTACTTC; CDR3aa: CASSQSGGPYEQYF
j_gene: TRBJ2-5; d_gene: .; v_gene: TRBV9; abundance: .; CDR3nt: TGTGCCAGCAGCGGCGGGAGGGCAGGGGGCATCGAGACCCAGTACTTC; CDR3aa: CASSGGRAGGIETQYF
j_gene: TRBJ2-1; d_gene: .; v_gene: TRBV19; abundance: .; CDR3nt: TGTGCCAGTAGCCAGACCGAGGGTACGCAGTTCTTC; CDR3aa: CASSQTEGTQFF
j_gene: TRBJ2-7; d_gene: .; v_gene: TRBV5-4; abundance: .; CDR3nt: TGTGCCAGCAGCTTTACAGGGACGGGCGAGCAGTACTTC; CDR3aa: CASSFTGTGEQYF
j_gene: TRBJ1-4; d_gene: .; v_gene: TRBV7-9; abundance: .; CDR3nt: TGTGCCAGCAGCTTAGACAGGGTTGGAAAACTGTTTTTT; CDR3aa: CASSLDRVGKLFF
j_gene: TRBJ2-1; d_gene: TRBD2; v_gene: TRBV29-1; abundance: .; CDR3nt: TGCAGCACCCGGACTAGCGGGAGGGCCTACAATGAGCAGTTCTTC; CDR3aa: CSTRTSGRAYNEQFF
j_gene: TRBJ2-1; d_gene: TRBD1; v_gene: TRBV6-5; abundance: once; CDR3nt: TGTGCCAGCAGTTACGCGGGACAGGGAAATGAGCAGTTCTTC; CDR3aa: CASSYAGQGNEQFF
j_gene: TRBJ2-5; d_gene: .; v_gene: TRBV6-1; abundance: once; CDR3nt: TGTGCCAGCAGTGAGAGGGGAGGAGTAGAGACCCAGTACTTC; CDR3aa: CASSERGGVETQYF
j_gene: TRBJ2-1; d_gene: TRBD2; v_gene: TRBV11-2; abundance: .; CDR3nt: TGTGCCAGCACCACCCGGCTAGCGGGGAATGAGCAGTTCTTC; CDR3aa: CASTTRLAGNEQFF
j_gene: TRBJ1-5; d_gene: .; v_gene: TRBV27; abundance: .; CDR3nt: TGTGCCAGCAGGAAGACAGGTTCCCTTTATAGCAATCAGCCCCAGCATTTT; CDR3aa: CASRKTGSLYSNQPQHF
j_gene: TRBJ2-1; d_gene: .; v_gene: TRBV7-9; abundance: .; CDR3nt: TGTGCCAGCAGTTCACCCCCTGAGGATGAGCAGTTCTTC; CDR3aa: CASSSPPEDEQFF
j_gene: TRBJ1-5; d_gene: TRBD1; v_gene: TRBV6-1; abundance: once; CDR3nt: TGTGCCAGCAGCCTCCGACAGGGGGACCAGCCCCAGCATTTT; CDR3aa: CASSLRQGDQPQHF
j_gene: TRBJ2-5; d_gene: .; v_gene: TRBV16; abundance: .; CDR3nt: TGTGCCAGCAGCCAACAGGGGTTAGAAGAGACCCAGTACTTC; CDR3aa: CASSQQGLEETQYF
j_gene: TRBJ1-5; d_gene: .; v_gene: TRBV19; abundance: few; CDR3nt: TGTGCCAGTAGTCCTCTCCCTAGGGGCCAGCCCCAGCATTTT; CDR3aa: CASSPLPRGQPQHF
j_gene: TRBJ2-7; d_gene: TRBD2; v_gene: TRBV11-2; abundance: .; CDR3nt: TGTGCCAGCAGCCACTCGGGGCGGGAGGGCTCCTACGAGCAGTACTTC; CDR3aa: CASSHSGREGSYEQYF
j_gene: TRBJ1-2; d_gene: .; v_gene: TRBV6-5; abundance: .; CDR3nt: TGTGCCAGCAGTTACTCGACTAACCTTGGCTACACCTTC; CDR3aa: CASSYSTNLGYTF
j_gene: TRBJ1-4; d_gene: TRBD1; v_gene: TRBV14; abundance: few; CDR3nt: TGTGCCAGCAGCCAAGTGGCAGGGGGTGGAAAACTGTTTTTT; CDR3aa: CASSQVAGGGKLFF
j_gene: TRBJ2-1; d_gene: .; v_gene: TRBV5-6; abundance: .; CDR3nt: TGTGCCACCAGGGGGAGCGGGAGTTCCTACAATGAGCAGTTCTTC; CDR3aa: CATRGSGSSYNEQFF
j_gene: TRBJ2-7; d_gene: TRBD1; v_gene: TRBV11-2; abundance: few; CDR3nt: TGTGCCAGCAGCGCCGCCGGGACAGGGGGCTACGAGCAGTACTTC; CDR3aa: CASSAAGTGGYEQYF